This is a list of T cell receptor beta chains from one sample in a study of a mutant IDH1 vaccine in newly diagnosed glioma. Data came from immunoSEQ multiplex PCR; TCRdb stores just in-frame clones and leaves some out. This repertoire shows under 75,000 clones, 75% to 95% found once; its top ten account for 2% to 3%. This specimen consisted of PBMCs, obtained from a glioma patient treated with radiotherapy, temozolomide or both. These receptors all come from a man aged 45-60 years with glioma. CDR3s include the opening cysteine and the closing phenylalanine or tryptophan. A D gene is named only where the DNA matches it firmly. Rows may omit the clone size; those that give it use once, few, many or a size class.

V	length	size	J	D	DNA	CDR3
TRBV2	14	NA	TRBJ2-5	NA	TGTGCCAGCAGTTCGTACGGGGCCAGTGGGACCCAGTACTTC	CASSSYGASGTQYF
TRBV2	17	NA	TRBJ1-1	TRBD1	TGTGCAGCGTCGAGAGGCGGGACAGGGGTAGGTTGGACTGAAGCTTTCTTT	CAASRGGTGVGWTEAFF
TRBV9	14	once	TRBJ2-7	TRBD2	TGTGCCAGCAGTCCCGGTAGCGGGAGTTACGAGCAGTACTTC	CASSPGSGSYEQYF
TRBV10-1	12	NA	TRBJ2-2	NA	TGCGCCAGCGGATTAGGAAACGGGGAGCTGTTTTTT	CASGLGNGELFF
TRBV5-1	15	NA	TRBJ2-7	NA	TGCGCCAGCAGCTTGCTCGGTCGGAGTTCCTACGAGCAGTACTTC	CASSLLGRSSYEQYF
TRBV27	15	once	TRBJ2-6	TRBD1	TGTGCCAGCAGTTCGGACAGGAGCGCGGCCAACGTCCTGACTTTC	CASSSDRSAANVLTF
TRBV18	15	NA	TRBJ1-4	TRBD1	TGTGCCAGCTCACCCGTCAACAGGGGGAATGAAAAACTGTTTTTT	CASSPVNRGNEKLFF
TRBV7-9	13	NA	TRBJ2-7	NA	TGTGCCAGCAGCTTAGCGCTCGGGATCGCGCAGTACTTC	CASSLALGIAQYF
TRBV7-9	12	NA	TRBJ1-4	NA	TGTGCCAGCAGCTTTATCGATGAAAAACTGTTTTTT	CASSFIDEKLFF
TRBV9	16	NA	TRBJ1-3	NA	TGTGCCAGCAGCGCAGCACAGGGCCCCTCTGGAAACACCATATATTTT	CASSAAQGPSGNTIYF
TRBV19	15	NA	TRBJ2-2	NA	TGTGCCAGTATGGTGGGGACATTGGGCACCGGGGAGCTGTTTTTT	CASMVGTLGTGELFF
TRBV5-5	13	NA	TRBJ1-5	NA	TGTGCCAGCAGCCCCACAGGGAATCAGCCCCAGCATTTT	CASSPTGNQPQHF
TRBV5-4	15	NA	TRBJ2-7	NA	TGTGCCAGCAGCTCCTGGGCCGCAGCGAGCGCGGAGCAGTACTTC	CASSSWAAASAEQYF
TRBV6-1	11	NA	TRBJ2-1	NA	TGTGCCAGCAGGGGTTTCGGGGATAGGTTCTTC	CASRGFGDRFF
TRBV6-6	13	once	TRBJ2-5	NA	TGTGCCAGCAGTTACGATGGGTTTGAGACCCAGTACTTC	CASSYDGFETQYF
TRBV5-8	14	NA	TRBJ2-3	NA	TGTGCCAGCCCTCCGGGTGGAAGGAGGGATACGCAGTATTTT	CASPPGGRRDTQYF
TRBV5-1	13	NA	TRBJ1-6	TRBD1	TGCGCCAGCTCACAGGGGGAAAATTCACCCCTCCACTTT	CASSQGENSPLHF
TRBV6-5	15	NA	TRBJ2-7	NA	TGTGCCAGCAGTTACTCCTCGGGCTCAGGCTACGAGCAGTACTTC	CASSYSSGSGYEQYF
TRBV5-1	15	NA	TRBJ1-5	TRBD1	TGCGCCAGCAGCGTGTCCGGGACAGGATCCCAGCCCCAGCATTTT	CASSVSGTGSQPQHF
TRBV4-2	16	few	TRBJ2-4	NA	TGTGCCAGCAGCCAAGCCGGGGAGTCAGCCAAAAACATTCAGTACTTC	CASSQAGESAKNIQYF
TRBV30	11	NA	TRBJ2-7	NA	TGTGCCTGGAGCCGTGGGACCGAGCAGTACTTC	CAWSRGTEQYF
TRBV28	16	NA	TRBJ2-1	TRBD2	TGTGCCAGCAGACGAGCGGGAGGATTCTTATACAATGAGCAGTTCTTC	CASRRAGGFLYNEQFF
TRBV7-9	13	NA	TRBJ1-1	NA	TGTGCCAGCAGCAATGCGGACAACCAAGGGGCTTTCTTT	CASSNADNQGAFF
TRBV19	14	NA	TRBJ1-1	NA	TGTGCCAGTAGTATAGTAAGGGGTGGTACTGAAGCTTTCTTT	CASSIVRGGTEAFF
TRBV19	17	NA	TRBJ2-3	TRBD2	TGTGCCAGTAGTATAATTGGAACTAGCGGGGCCTTTGATACGCAGTATTTT	CASSIIGTSGAFDTQYF
TRBV7-9	13	NA	TRBJ2-5	NA	TGTGCCAGCCAGAACCGGGCCCAAGAGACCCAGTACTTC	CASQNRAQETQYF
TRBV7-2	14	NA	TRBJ2-3	NA	TGTGCCAGCAGCTTAGACGTGGCCGCAGATACGCAGTATTTT	CASSLDVAADTQYF
TRBV5-1	12	NA	TRBJ2-7	TRBD1	TGCGCCAGCAGACGACAGGGGAACGAGCAGTACTTC	CASRRQGNEQYF